This paragraph reports one TCR beta chain. Its antigen is not known. Between the trimmed V and J ends, which lost 3 bases and 1 base, there was a span of 15 bases. The CDR3 is 15 amino acids. CDR1 SQVTM and CDR2 ANQGSEA come from the germline V gene. The data originate from a study of cytotoxic CD8 clonotypes in ibrutinib-treated CLL. Study as a whole: After a median of about 62 months, 14 patients stayed remitted and some 12 progressed; responses had been partial in roughly 25 and complete in 2. Study-level results: The study found baseline clonality above age-matched healthy donors, tracking circulating CD8+ T-cell counts.

TCR beta libraries used roughly 1.8 micrograms of DNA from cryopreserved PBMCs. Here immunoSEQ multiplex PCR was the method, and the copy in TCRdb shows in-frame clones only, minus some. Counted here are roughly 51,000 clones, roughly 50% occurring once; the ten biggest clones make up 30% to 35%. This TCR came from a human donor with chronic lymphocytic leukemia. The sequenced sample was PBMCs, obtained after 12 months of ibrutinib treatment. The chain has TRBV29-1 and TRBJ1-2; D is unclear. CDR3 coding DNA: TGCAGCGTTGAGCAGGACCCTCTGCGTAACTATGGCTACACCTTC. This gives the protein CSVEQDPLRNYGYTF.